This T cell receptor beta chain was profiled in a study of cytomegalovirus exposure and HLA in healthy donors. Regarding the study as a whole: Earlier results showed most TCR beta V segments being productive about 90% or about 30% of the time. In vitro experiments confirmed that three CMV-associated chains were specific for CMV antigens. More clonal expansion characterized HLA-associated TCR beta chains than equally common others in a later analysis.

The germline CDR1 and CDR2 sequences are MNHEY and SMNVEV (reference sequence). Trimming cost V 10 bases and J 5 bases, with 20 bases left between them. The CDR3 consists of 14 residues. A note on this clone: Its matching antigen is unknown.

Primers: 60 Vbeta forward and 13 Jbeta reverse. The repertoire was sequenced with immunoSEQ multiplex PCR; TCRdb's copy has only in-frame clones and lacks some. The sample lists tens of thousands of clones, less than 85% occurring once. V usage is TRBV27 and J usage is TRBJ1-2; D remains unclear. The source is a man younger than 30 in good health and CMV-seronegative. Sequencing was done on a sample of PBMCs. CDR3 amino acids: CATGSGSLFYGYTF. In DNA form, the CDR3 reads TGTGCCACGGGATCGGGGTCCCTCTTTTATGGCTACACCTTC.